Listed here are 26 T cell receptor beta chains from one sample, sequenced in a study of glioma-infiltrating T cells. The iRepertoire nested amplicon-rescue multiplex PCR amplified TCR alpha and beta CDR3s from RNA. TCRdb re-called the multiplex PCR reads with MiXCR, one entry per CDR3 protein. Of 160,000 or so distinct CDR3 sequences detected, around 42% appear once; the ten largest clones hold roughly 5.4%. The sequenced sample consisted of glioma tissue, nonneoplastic brain tissue, or PBMCs (not recorded which). These receptors came from a human donor with low-grade glioma or glioblastoma, undergoing nonglioma brain surgery, or in good health (not recorded which).

Worth noting for this clonotype: This may arise from a read error, as a much more abundant clone is one base away. The chain combines TRBV20-1 with TRBJ2-1; maybe TRBD2 (5 bases). Germline V gene data show CDR1 as DFQATT and CDR2 as SNEGSKA (reference sequence). The CDR3 spans 15 residues. V lost 4 bases, J lost 5 bases, and 18 bases lay in between. Here the CDR3 DNA reads TGCAGTGCTAAGCCCACGACTACCGACGACAATGAGCAGTTCTTC. Translating it yields CSAKPTTTDDNEQFF.

The rearrangement uses TRBV28 and TRBJ1-5, with D possibly TRBD1 on 6 matching bases. Trimming shortened V by 4 bases and J by 5 bases, and 24 bases separated the two germline ends. There are 18 residues in the CDR3. CDR1 and CDR2 from the germline V gene are MDHEN and SYDVKM. DNA for the CDR3: TGTGCCAGCAGTTCGTTGGTTTTCGGGGGCCCACGGGATCAGCCCCAGCATTTT. It specifies CASSSLVFGGPRDQPQHF.

The table lists this clonotype with a count of one. A read error may explain this, as a much larger clone is one base away. The rearrangement links TRBV20-1 to TRBJ2-7; the match to TRBD2 covers 12 bases. The germline V gene encodes CDR1 DFQATT and CDR2 SNEGSKA (reference sequence). This CDR3 spans 16 amino acids. This chain's CDR3 is CSARVIGTSGPYEKYF. Here the CDR3 DNA reads TGCAGTGCTAGAGTTATCGGGACTAGCGGGCCCTACGAGAAGTACTTC.

The rearrangement uses TRBV28 and TRBJ2-7, with D uncertain. V was cut by 8 bases and J by 3 bases, with 14 bases left in between. This CDR3 is 13 amino acids long. Germline CDR1 reads MDHEN; CDR2 reads SYDVKM. CDR3 residues: CASCQRTCYEQYF. In nucleotides, the CDR3 is TGTGCCAGCTGTCAGAGAACTTGCTACGAGCAGTACTTC. The whole variable domain, remainder taken from reference TRBV28 and TRBJ2-7, is DVKVTQSSRYLVKRTGEKVFLECVQDMDHENMFWYRQDPGLGLRLIYFSYDVKMKEKGDIPEGYSVSREKKERFSLILESASTNQTSMYLCASCQRTCYEQYFGPGTRLTVT.

As for this clonotype: This may arise from a read error, as a much more abundant clone is one base away. This chain links TRBV5-4 with TRBJ1-1, with D possibly being TRBD1 (6 bases). Germline V lookup: CDR1 SGHNT, CDR2 YYREEE (reference sequence). This CDR3 has 11 residues. V was trimmed by 4 bases and J by 8 bases, leaving 9 bases between them. The CDR3 bases are TGTGCCAGCAGCGTCGACAGGGAAGCTTTCTTT. Translated: CASSVDREAFF.

This clonotype has at least ten counts. V gene TRBV28 combines with J gene TRBJ2-7, with D uncertain. Germline assignment: CDR1 MDHEN and CDR2 SYDVKM. The CDR3 runs 15 residues. V was trimmed by 4 bases and J by 3 bases, leaving 16 bases between them. CDR3 in amino acids: CASSSTSLSDYEQYF. The DNA of the CDR3 is TGTGCCAGCAGTTCAACCTCCTTATCCGACTACGAGCAGTACTTC. Drawing the rest from reference TRBV28 and TRBJ2-7, the complete variable domain is DVKVTQSSRYLVKRTGEKVFLECVQDMDHENMFWYRQDPGLGLRLIYFSYDVKMKEKGDIPEGYSVSREKKERFSLILESASTNQTSMYLCASSSTSLSDYEQYFGPGTRLTVT.

This clonotype came up a few times. The genes are TRBV5-1 and TRBJ1-5, with 7 bases fitting TRBD1. The CDR3 has 15 amino acids. The germline gives CDR1 SGHRS, CDR2 YFSETQ. V was clipped by 3 bases and J by 3 bases; unmatched bases: 6. The CDR3 sequence: CASSSGTEDNQPQHF. CDR3 bases: TGCGCCAGCAGCTCCGGGACAGAAGACAATCAGCCCCAGCATTTT. The whole variable domain, filled in from reference TRBV5-1 and TRBJ1-5, reads KAGVTQTPRYLIKTRGQQVTLSCSPISGHRSVSWYQQTPGQGLQFLFEYFSETQRNKGNFPGRFSGRQFSNSRSEMNVSTLELGDSALYLCASSSGTEDNQPQHFGDGTRLSIL.

Comment on this clonotype: Being one base from a much bigger clone, this may be a read error. This chain joins TRBV20-1 and TRBJ2-5; 9 nucleotides agree with TRBD2. The CDR3 has 15 residues. From germline, CDR1 is DFQATT and CDR2 SNEGSKA (reference sequence). V shed 3 bases, J shed 5 bases, and the junction held 10 bases outside the gene matches. In DNA, the CDR3 is TGCAGTGCTAGCGGGGTAGCGGGAGTCAAGGAGACCCAGTACTTC. It codes for CSASGVAGVKETQYF.

Ten or more counts support this clonotype. This chain links TRBV20-1 with TRBJ1-2; possibly TRBD1 for D (5 bases). Deletions cut 3 bases from V and 8 bases from J, with 16 bases between. Germline CDR1 reads DFQATT; CDR2 reads SNEGSKA (reference sequence). This CDR3 contains 13 residues. This CDR3 reads CSASNQGLLGYTF. Written as DNA, the CDR3 is TGCAGTGCTAGCAACCAGGGTCTATTAGGCTACACCTTC.

This clonotype was found many times. V gene TRBV28 combines with J gene TRBJ2-1; D gene unclear. This CDR3 has 11 residues. V lost 6 bases and J 10 bases, leaving 10 bases between the germline ends. CDR1 is MDHEN and CDR2 is SYDVKM in the germline V gene. The chain's CDR3 is CASSRPREQFF. CDR3 DNA sequence: TGTGCCAGCAGCAGGCCCCGAGAGCAGTTCTTC.

This clonotype was counted many times. This chain connects TRBV20-1 to TRBJ2-6; perhaps TRBD1 as D (5 bases). V gave up 5 bases and J gave up 3 bases, with 11 bases separating them. The CDR3 contains 14 residues. Germline CDR1 DFQATT, CDR2 SNEGSKA (reference sequence). CDR3 nucleotide sequence: TGCAGTGCTCCCAGGGTTTTTGGGGCCAACGTCCTGACTTTC. It specifies CSAPRVFGANVLTF.

This clonotype was picked up many times. This CDR3 reads CSARAPSGYEQYF. The CDR3 DNA reads TGCAGTGCTAGAGCCCCTAGCGGATACGAGCAGTACTTC. The V gene is TRBV20-1, the J gene TRBJ2-7; TRBD2 agrees at 7 bases. J gave up 4 bases and V 1 base, and 4 bases lay outside the gene matches. The CDR3 runs to 13 residues. Germline CDR1 reads DFQATT; CDR2 reads SNEGSKA (reference sequence).

The rearrangement links TRBV2 to TRBJ2-1; 7 bases agree with TRBD1. Germline V gene sequence: CDR1 SNHLY, CDR2 FYNNEI. The CDR3 has 14 residues. V dropped 7 bases and J dropped 5; count of bases not matched to a gene: 8. The CDR3 is CASIGDRSNNEQFF. CDR3 in DNA: TGTGCCAGCATCGGGGACAGATCTAACAATGAGCAGTTCTTC. Looking up the rest from reference TRBV2 and TRBJ2-1 gives the full variable domain: EPEVTQTPSHQVTQMGQEVILRCVPISNHLYFYWYRQILGQKVEFLVSFYNNEISEKSEIFDDQFSVERPDGSNFTLKIRSTKLEDSAMYFCASIGDRSNNEQFFGPGTRLTVL.

In regard to this clonotype: Being one base from a much bigger clone, this may be a read error. J is TRBJ2-2 and V is TRBV20-1; no definite D call. The CDR3 length is 17 residues. Between the trimmed V and J ends, which lost 1 base and 7 bases, there was a span of 22 bases. CDR1 DFQATT and CDR2 SNEGSKA come from the germline V gene (reference sequence). CDR3 region: CSARGGLERSRSGELFF. CDR3 bases: TGCAGTGCTAGAGGGGGATTAGAGCGCAGCCGGAGCGGGGAGCTGTTTTTT.

This clonotype appeared once. Mismatch with germline at one junction end may stem from a read error. The chain employs TRBV11-2 and TRBJ2-5, with unresolved D. CDR3 length: 11 residues. Germline CDR1 reads SGHAT; CDR2 reads FQNNGV. CDR3 nucleotide sequence: TGTGCCAGCACCTTACAAGAGACCCAGTACTTC. Translation gives CASTLQETQYF.

Many counts were recorded for this clonotype. This chain uses TRBV27 with TRBJ2-1; 10 nucleotides match TRBD1. The germline CDR1 and CDR2 sequences are MNHEY and SMNVEV (reference sequence). After removal of 6 bases from V and 8 bases from J, the junction contained 7 bases not matched to a gene. The CDR3 has 14 residues. Here the CDR3 DNA reads TGTGCCAGCAGAACGGGACAGGGGATCGATGAGCAGTTCTTC. Encoded protein: CASRTGQGIDEQFF.

The chain couples TRBV5-1 to TRBJ2-7; TRBD1 matches 11 bases. This CDR3 has 15 amino acids. V gave up 4 bases and J gave up 2 bases; unmatched junction bases: 5. From germline, CDR1 is SGHRS and CDR2 YFSETQ. The CDR3 reads CASSTTGQGAYEQYF. For the CDR3, the DNA is TGCGCCAGCAGCACCACGGGACAGGGGGCCTACGAGCAGTACTTC.

Regarding this clonotype: A much larger clone sits a single nucleotide away, making a read error possible. The chain employs TRBV5-4 and TRBJ1-2; a weak D match, TRBD1 (5 bases). Germline loops: CDR1 SGHNT, CDR2 YYREEE (reference sequence). CDR3 size: 15 residues. Trimming cost V 6 bases and J 1 base, with 16 bases left between them. In DNA form, the CDR3 reads TGTGCCAGCAACTCCCCTATAAGGGGTAACTATGGCTACACCTTC. Translation: CASNSPIRGNYGYTF.

This clonotype was picked up many times. The gene calls are TRBV2 and TRBJ1-1, with D hard to call. V was cut by 8 bases and J by 0 bases, with 10 bases left in between. From germline, CDR1 is SNHLY and CDR2 FYNNEI. The length of the CDR3 is 13 residues. The CDR3 region has the DNA TGTGCCAGCCGTCTCGATTTGAACACTGAAGCTTTCTTT. Amino acid sequence: CASRLDLNTEAFF.

This clonotype has a count of ten or more. The chain recombines TRBV29-1 with TRBJ2-5, with 7 bases matching TRBD2. Trimming took 4 bases from V and 5 from J; bases not matched to a gene: 10. Germline CDR1 SQVTM, CDR2 ANQGSEA. This CDR3 is built from 14 residues. CDR3 sequence reads: CSVGVGGRTETQYF. CDR3 DNA sequence: TGCAGCGTTGGGGTCGGCGGGAGAACGGAGACCCAGTACTTC. Using reference TRBV29-1 and TRBJ2-5 for the parts outside the CDR3, the full variable domain is SAVISQKPSRDICQRGTSLTIQCQVDSQVTMMFWYRQQPGQSLTLIATANQGSEATYESGFVIDKFPISRPNLTFSTLTVSNMSPEDSSIYLCSVGVGGRTETQYFGPGTRLLVL.

For this clonotype: A much larger clone lies one base from this, so it may be a read error. This chain connects TRBV28 to TRBJ2-1; tentatively, D is TRBD2 (5 bases). CDR1 is MDHEN and CDR2 is SYDVKM in the germline V gene. CDR3 length: 17 amino acids. CDR3 sequence (DNA): TGTGCCAGCAGTTTCCTGGGGAGCCAAAGTTTAGACAATGAGCGGTTCTTC. Residues: CASSFLGSQSLDNERFF.

This clonotype was seen repeatedly, ten times or more. V is TRBV29-1 and J is TRBJ1-1; no firm D call. The V end was cut by 4 bases, the J end by 0 bases, with 9 bases between. Germline CDR1 and CDR2: SQVTM and ANQGSEA. This CDR3 has 13 amino acids. In DNA, the CDR3 is TGCAGCGTTGCCCGAGATCTGAACACTGAAGCTTTCTTT. It codes for CSVARDLNTEAFF.

A note on this clonotype: One junction end does not reproduce the germline sequence, and a read error may be involved. V gene TRBV28 combines with J gene TRBJ2-7, with 7 nucleotides matching TRBD1. The CDR3 extends over 12 amino acids. The germline V gene encodes CDR1 MDHEN and CDR2 SYDVKM. In nucleotides, the CDR3 is TGTGCCAGCAGTGGACAGGCCTACGGGCAGTACTTC. Its protein is CASSGQAYGQYF.

Comment on this clonotype: Its ends do not fully match the called genes, so a read error is possible. The chain couples TRBV5-1 to TRBJ2-1; tentatively, D is TRBD2 (6 bases). The germline CDR1 and CDR2 sequences are SGHRS and YFSETQ. The CDR3 sequence is 14 residues long. The CDR3 coding sequence is TGCGCCAGCAGACCGGGGACTTCAGTGTATGAGCAGTTATTC. As protein: CASRPGTSVYEQLF.

Of note for this clonotype: A much larger clonotype is one base distant, so this may be a read error. The chain links TRBV2 to TRBJ1-3; perhaps TRBD1 as D (6 bases). This CDR3 comprises 13 residues. V lost 4 bases and J 4 bases, leaving 8 bases between the germline ends. Germline CDR1 SNHLY, CDR2 FYNNEI. CDR3 DNA: TGTGCCAGCAGTGTACAGGGAGGAAACACCATATATTTT. The encoded protein is CASSVQGGNTIYF.

This clonotype occurred many times. The gene calls are TRBV28 and TRBJ1-1; perhaps TRBD1 as D (6 bases). Germline values: CDR1 MDHEN, CDR2 SYDVKM. This CDR3 has 14 residues. V was trimmed by 1 base and J by 3 bases, leaving 9 bases between them. DNA for the CDR3: TGTGCCAGCAGTTTATTGGGGACACACACTGAAGCTTTCTTT. The encoded protein is CASSLLGTHTEAFF.